The clone carrying this TCR beta chain came up a few times. Seattle patient enrollment occurred during active infection, with longitudinal follow-up thereafter. These data originate in a study of blood T cell repertoires in COVID-19. Study overall: Sources were T cells, B-cell-depleted T cells, or PBMCs; the material itself was cDNA or gDNA.

Measured with immunoSEQ multiplex PCR; TCRdb has only the in-frame clones, and not every one. The profile shows about 350,000 clones, roughly 90% of them singletons. The sequence was collected from a woman aged 55-70 years with COVID-19, enrolled during active disease. The sample taken for sequencing was peripheral blood.

CDR3 DNA sequence: TGTGCCTGGAACCGACCAGGGGGCGAAACTGAAGCTTTCTTT. This translates into CAWNRPGGETEAFF. The chain uses TRBV30 and TRBJ1-1; 8 positions agree with TRBD1. This CDR3 comprises 14 residues. Germline V gene sequence: CDR1 GTSNPN, CDR2 SVGIG (reference sequence). With V trimmed by 4 bases and J by 5 bases, 9 bases remained unmatched.